This T cell receptor beta chain stems from a study of T cell responses to AZD1222 COVID-19 vaccine. Overall study: Second-dose recipients at about 4 or about 12 weeks were treated as one pooled group.

Libraries were prepared by immunoSEQ multiplex PCR; TCRdb keeps only in-frame clonotypes and omits some of them. The profile shows some 86,000 clones, about 72% of them singletons. Study conclusions and caveats: Researchers report vaccine-associated CD4 TCRs spanning spike, with dominance at 160-218 and 743-854. Possibly, clonal diversity was underestimated; donors were largely white British and included more females.

The sample holds a few counts of this clone. Its antigen is unknown. The CDR3 length is 13 residues. Trimming stripped 3 bases from V and 7 bases from J, with 9 bases between. Per germline, CDR1 LNHDA and CDR2 SQIVND (reference sequence). The chain carries TRBV19 and TRBJ2-2, with D unresolved. The sequence came from an adult in good health. The material sequenced was peripheral blood, taken on day 0 of AZD1222 vaccination. The CDR3 protein is CASSIGLGGELFF. The CDR3 nucleotides read TGTGCCAGTAGTATCGGCCTCGGCGGGGAGCTGTTTTTT.